This entry is about one T cell receptor (beta chain). This entry belongs to a study of shared clonotypes between healthy human individuals. Losses at the gene ends were 4 bases for V and 2 bases for J; bases not matched to a gene: 7. Germline V gene data show CDR1 as MNHEY and CDR2 as SMNVEV (reference sequence). The CDR3 consists of 15 residues. Repertoires were generated with immunoSEQ multiplex PCR, while TCRdb's copy carries only in-frame clones and drops some. The sample yields roughly 2,300,000 clones, around 93% seen once. The sample was naive CD4+ T cells from PBMCs. Subset reported: CD45RA+ positively selected. The TCR was taken from a young man in good health. Some clones in this sample may be carry-over from other donors' samples. The chain has TRBV27 and TRBJ2-7, with 8 bases that match TRBD1. The CDR3 here is CASSSPRRGPYEQYF. The CDR3 nucleotides read TGTGCCAGCAGTTCCCCTCGCAGGGGGCCCTACGAGCAGTACTTC.